Reported below is one T cell receptor (beta chain). This clonotype was counted at least ten times. Its cognate antigen has yet to be identified. One base away there is no much larger clone; base qualities are not given. Library preparation was by PCR. Sequencing relied on an Illumina HiSeq 2500. To normalize quantification of the TCRbeta repertoire, the TCR libraries were built with molecular barcoding that relied on unique molecular identifiers. TCRdb ran its own pipeline on the public reads, namely fastp trimming at Q25 and MiXCR clone calling, and kept in-frame beta chains. A single entry per CDR3 protein holds the most common genes and DNA from its merged rows. The table for this sample lists about 460,000 distinct CDR3 sequences; roughly 10% of them were counted only once. 2% to 2.5% of the sample is taken by the ten largest. The treatment or condition label on this specimen signifies: allogeneic hematopoietic cell transplantation with graft depleted of TCRalphabeta T cells and CD19 B cells. The transplant recipients were children given TCRalphabeta/CD19-depleted allogeneic hematopoietic cell grafts.

V gives up 0 bases and J gives up 8 bases, and the segment between their germline ends measures 14 bases. Looking up the germline V gene yields CDR1 LGHNA and CDR2 YSLEER. The CDR3 spans 15 residues, from the cysteine through the phenylalanine. Just the 45-base CDR3 DNA is kept, in frame starting at base 1. The sample is drawn from a study of T-cell reconstitution after alpha-beta-depleted transplantation in children (dated by TCRdb to the mid-2010s). With regard to the full study: T-cell immune reconstitution after TCRalphabeta/CD19-depleted allogeneic hematopoietic cell transplantation in children was quantitatively tracked in the study by means of TCR repertoire profiling.

Results the study describes overall, beyond this receptor: Hyperexpanded clone frequencies declined over subsequent months; after one year, T-cell counts and TCRbeta diversity were mostly attributed to newly produced T cells. In some patients, the high TCRbeta diversity seen at day 60 was put down to recipient T cells and intrathymic progenitors that had survived conditioning. The apparently early recovery of alphabetaT-cell counts about two months after transplant reportedly depended on only several hundred rapidly expanded clones that came from non-depleted graft cells.

Material: PBMCs, obtained before TCRalphabeta/CD19-depleted stem cell transplant. This receptor was taken from a child under 10 years old with inherited bone marrow failure, due to receive a stem cell transplant. The V and J segments used are TRBV4-3 and TRBJ2-4, with the identity of the D gene unclear. The CDR3 here reads CASSQDWVDRDIQYF. The sequence in DNA is TGCGCCAGCAGCCAAGATTGGGTAGATCGTGACATTCAGTACTTC.